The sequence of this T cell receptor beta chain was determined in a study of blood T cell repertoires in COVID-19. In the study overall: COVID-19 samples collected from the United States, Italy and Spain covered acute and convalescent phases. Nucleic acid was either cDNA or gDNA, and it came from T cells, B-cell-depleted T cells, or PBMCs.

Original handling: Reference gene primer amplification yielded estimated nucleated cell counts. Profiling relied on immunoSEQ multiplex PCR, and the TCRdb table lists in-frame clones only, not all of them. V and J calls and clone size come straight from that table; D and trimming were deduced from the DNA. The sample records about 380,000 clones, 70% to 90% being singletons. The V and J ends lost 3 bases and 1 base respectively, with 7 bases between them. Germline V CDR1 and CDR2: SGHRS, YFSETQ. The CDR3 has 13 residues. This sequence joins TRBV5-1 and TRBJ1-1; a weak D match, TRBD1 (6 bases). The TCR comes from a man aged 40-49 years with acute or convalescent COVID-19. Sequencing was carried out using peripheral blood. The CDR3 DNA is TGCGCCAGCAGCTGGACAGCGAACACTGAAGCTTTCTTT. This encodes CASSWTANTEAFF.